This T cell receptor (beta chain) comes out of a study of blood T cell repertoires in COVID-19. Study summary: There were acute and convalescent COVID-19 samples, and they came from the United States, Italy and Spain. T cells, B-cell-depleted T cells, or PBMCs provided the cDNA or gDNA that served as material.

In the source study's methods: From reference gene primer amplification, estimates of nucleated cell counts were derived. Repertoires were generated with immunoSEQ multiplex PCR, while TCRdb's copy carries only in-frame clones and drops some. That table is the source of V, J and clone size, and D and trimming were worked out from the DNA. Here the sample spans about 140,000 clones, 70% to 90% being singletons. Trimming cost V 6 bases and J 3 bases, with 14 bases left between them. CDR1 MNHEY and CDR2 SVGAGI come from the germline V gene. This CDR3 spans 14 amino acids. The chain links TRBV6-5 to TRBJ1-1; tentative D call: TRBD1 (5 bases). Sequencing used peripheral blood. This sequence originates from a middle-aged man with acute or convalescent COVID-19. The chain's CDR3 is CASSKQVKDTEAFF. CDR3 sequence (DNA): TGTGCCAGCAGCAAACAGGTGAAGGACACTGAAGCTTTCTTT.